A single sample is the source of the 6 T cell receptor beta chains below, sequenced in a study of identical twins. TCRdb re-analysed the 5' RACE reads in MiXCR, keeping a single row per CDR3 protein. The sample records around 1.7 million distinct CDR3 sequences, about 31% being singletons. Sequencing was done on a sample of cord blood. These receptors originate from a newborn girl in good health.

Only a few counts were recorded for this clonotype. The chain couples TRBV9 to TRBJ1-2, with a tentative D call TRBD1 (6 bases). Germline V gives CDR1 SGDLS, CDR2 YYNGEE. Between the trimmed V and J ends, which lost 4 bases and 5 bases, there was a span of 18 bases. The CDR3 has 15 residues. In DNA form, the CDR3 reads TGTGCCAGCAGCCAACAGGGCCAGAGGGGGTATGGCTACACCTTC. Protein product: CASSQQGQRGYGYTF. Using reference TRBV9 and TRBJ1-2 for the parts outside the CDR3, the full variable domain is DSGVTQTPKHLITATGQRVTLRCSPRSGDLSVYWYQQSLDQGLQFLIQYYNGEERAKGNILERFSAQQFPDLHSELNLSSLELGDSALYFCASSQQGQRGYGYTFGSGTRLTVV.

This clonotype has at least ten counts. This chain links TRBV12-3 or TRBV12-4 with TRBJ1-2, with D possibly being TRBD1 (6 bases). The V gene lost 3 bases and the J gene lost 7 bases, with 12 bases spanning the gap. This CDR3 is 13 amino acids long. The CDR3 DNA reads TGTGCCAGCAGTTTTACAGGGAGAGGTGGCTACACCTTC. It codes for CASSFTGRGGYTF.

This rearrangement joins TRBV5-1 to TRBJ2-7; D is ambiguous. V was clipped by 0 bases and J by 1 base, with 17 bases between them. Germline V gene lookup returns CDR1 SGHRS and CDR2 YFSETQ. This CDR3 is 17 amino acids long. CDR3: CASSLAGSALVSYEQYF. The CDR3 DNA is TGCGCCAGCAGCTTGGCGGGCTCCGCGCTGGTTTCCTACGAGCAGTACTTC.

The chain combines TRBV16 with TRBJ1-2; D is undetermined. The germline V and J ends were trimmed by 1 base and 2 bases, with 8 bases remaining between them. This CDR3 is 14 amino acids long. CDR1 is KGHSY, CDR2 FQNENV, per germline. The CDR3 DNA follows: TGTGCCAGCAGCCAATGGGAGGGAAACTATGGCTACACCTTC. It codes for CASSQWEGNYGYTF.

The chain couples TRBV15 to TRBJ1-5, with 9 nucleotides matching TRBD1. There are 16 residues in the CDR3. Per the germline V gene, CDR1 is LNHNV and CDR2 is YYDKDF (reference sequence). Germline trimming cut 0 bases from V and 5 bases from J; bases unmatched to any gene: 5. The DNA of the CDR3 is TGTGCCACCAGCAGAGATAGGACAGGGGTTCATCAGCCCCAGCATTTT. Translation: CATSRDRTGVHQPQHF. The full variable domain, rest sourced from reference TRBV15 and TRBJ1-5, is DAMVIQNPRYQVTQFGKPVTLSCSQTLNHNVMYWYQQKSSQAPKLLFHYYDKDFNNEADTPDNFQSRRPNTSFCFLDIRSPGLGDTAMYLCATSRDRTGVHQPQHFGDGTRLSIL.

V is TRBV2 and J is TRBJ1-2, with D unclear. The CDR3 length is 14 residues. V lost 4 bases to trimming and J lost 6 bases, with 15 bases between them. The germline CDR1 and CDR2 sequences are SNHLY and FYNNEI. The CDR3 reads CASSGQTSLNGYTF. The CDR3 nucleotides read TGTGCCAGCAGTGGTCAGACAAGCTTGAATGGCTACACCTTC.